These 30 T cell receptor beta chains were sequenced from one sample in a study of T cell changes during pregnancy in multiple sclerosis. Profiled with immunoSEQ multiplex PCR; TCRdb holds only in-frame clones, not every one. The sample records roughly 30,000 clones, approximately 91% being singletons. Sequencing was performed on CD8+ T cells from peripheral blood mononuclear cells, taken after pregnancy. All receptors derive from a female donor with multiple sclerosis, enrolled in a pregnancy study.

The rearrangement uses TRBV7-9 and TRBJ2-7; a weak D match, TRBD1 (5 bases). This CDR3 region has 14 residues. CDR1 and CDR2 (germline): SEHNR, FQNEAQ (reference sequence). Trimming removed 5 bases at V and 7 bases at J, with 18 bases between. As DNA, the CDR3 is TGTGCCAGCAGCCCAAGGGGCGGCCCGGAGGAGCAGTACTTC. Its protein is CASSPRGGPEEQYF.

This chain joins TRBV27 and TRBJ2-7; unclear D gene. This CDR3 is 13 amino acids long. Germline lookup yields CDR1 MNHEY and CDR2 SMNVEV (reference sequence). V was pared by 2 bases and J by 6 bases, with 11 bases between. CDR3 amino acids: CASSLGVGFEQYF. The DNA for the CDR3 is TGTGCCAGCAGTTTAGGTGTCGGGTTCGAGCAGTACTTC.

The V call is TRBV9, the J call TRBJ2-3, with TRBD2 matching 11 bases. Germline trimming cut 3 bases from V and 5 bases from J; bases unmatched to any gene: 8. CDR1 is SGDLS and CDR2 is YYNGEE in the germline V gene. The CDR3 has 16 residues. Here the CDR3 reads CASSALLAGVLDTQYF. In nucleotides, the CDR3 is TGTGCCAGCAGCGCCTTACTAGCGGGAGTGTTAGATACGCAGTATTTT.

Here the CDR3 DNA reads TGTGCCAGTAGTTGGGGGGGCCAATACAATGAGCAGTTCTTC. This sequence encodes CASSWGGQYNEQFF. This sequence joins TRBV19 and TRBJ2-1; the D gene is possibly TRBD2 (7 bases). V shed 5 bases and J shed 4 bases, with 12 bases lying between them. Germline CDR1 LNHDA, CDR2 SQIVND (reference sequence). The CDR3 totals 14 residues.

Here the CDR3 DNA reads TGTGCCAGCAGCTCCCTCTCCTACGAGCAGTACTTC. It encodes CASSSLSYEQYF. The chain has TRBV11-3 and TRBJ2-7, with D hard to call. From germline, CDR1 is SGHNT and CDR2 YENEEA. This CDR3 has 12 residues. The V end lost 4 bases, the J end lost 0 bases, and 4 bases lay between the germline ends.

The chain couples TRBV19 to TRBJ1-1; maybe TRBD1 (5 bases). The CDR3 is 16 residues long. Trimming took 1 base from V and 7 from J, leaving 19 bases between them. From germline, CDR1 is LNHDA and CDR2 SQIVND (reference sequence). The DNA of the CDR3 is TGTGCCAGTAGTATAGGGAGCAGGGCTGGGAATGTTGAAGCTTTCTTT. It translates to CASSIGSRAGNVEAFF.

The genes are TRBV5-6 and TRBJ2-2; perhaps TRBD1 as D (6 bases). The V end was cut by 7 bases, the J end by 8 bases, with 24 bases between. Germline assignment: CDR1 SGHDT and CDR2 YYEEEE. The CDR3 totals 16 residues. CDR3 region: CASGGPVDSLPGELFF. CDR3 coding DNA: TGTGCCAGCGGAGGCCCCGTGGACAGCCTCCCGGGGGAGCTGTTTTTT.

The sample holds a few counts of this clone. This chain uses TRBV9 with TRBJ2-7; D might be TRBD1 (6 bases). CDR3 length: 15 residues. V lost 0 bases and J lost 1, with 11 bases in between. Germline-derived CDR1 and CDR2 are SGDLS and YYNGEE. In DNA, the CDR3 is TGTGCCAGCAGCGTAGATGGGACACCATCCTACGAGCAGTACTTC. This encodes CASSVDGTPSYEQYF. The full variable domain, completed using reference TRBV9 and TRBJ2-7, is DSGVTQTPKHLITATGQRVTLRCSPRSGDLSVYWYQQSLDQGLQFLIQYYNGEERAKGNILERFSAQQFPDLHSELNLSSLELGDSALYFCASSVDGTPSYEQYFGPGTRLTVT.

The rearrangement uses TRBV6-6 and TRBJ2-7, with TRBD1 identical over 9 bases. CDR3 length equals 15 residues. The germline V gene has CDR1 MNHNY and CDR2 SVGAGI (reference sequence). V trimming: 1 base; J trimming: 5 bases; junction bases outside the gene matches: 6. The CDR3 coding sequence is TGTGCCAGCAGTTACTACGGACAGGGGCCCCACGAGCAGTACTTC. Translation gives CASSYYGQGPHEQYF.

The chain carries TRBV11-3 and TRBJ2-7; 11 bases align to TRBD2. CDR3 length equals 16 residues. J gave up 5 bases and V 4 bases, and 10 bases lay outside the gene matches. Germline V gives CDR1 SGHNT, CDR2 YENEEA. Here the CDR3 DNA reads TGTGCCAGCAGCTCCGTAGCGGGAGGGCCTGACAACGAGCAGTACTTC. Its protein product is CASSSVAGGPDNEQYF.

The rearrangement joins TRBV23-1 to TRBJ1-5, with 8 bases identical to TRBD1. TRBV23-1 is placed among ORFs of uncertain function. V gave up 1 base and J gave up 5 bases; unmatched junction bases: 7. This CDR3 has 16 residues. CDR3: CASSQCHRGKHQPQHF. The CDR3 coding sequence is TGCGCCAGCAGTCAATGTCACAGGGGGAAGCATCAGCCCCAGCATTTT.

V and J are TRBV6-5 and TRBJ1-1, with D possibly being TRBD1 (6 bases). Per the germline V gene, CDR1 is MNHEY and CDR2 is SVGAGI. This CDR3 spans 14 amino acids. Trimming took off 2 bases at V and 3 bases at J, with 10 bases between the two ends. As DNA, the CDR3 is TGTGCCAGCAGTTACAGAGGGGGTTACACTGAAGCTTTCTTT. Translated: CASSYRGGYTEAFF.

The CDR3 DNA reads TGTGCCAGCAGTTTAGGAGGGTCCGGTGAGCAGTTCTTC. Translating gives CASSLGGSGEQFF. The chain uses TRBV27 and TRBJ2-1, with a weak D call TRBD2 (6 bases). The V gene lost 2 bases and the J gene lost 9 bases, with 11 bases spanning the gap. This CDR3 comprises 13 residues. Per germline, CDR1 MNHEY and CDR2 SMNVEV (reference sequence).

This sequence joins TRBV5-1 and TRBJ2-1; TRBD1 is a possible D gene (5 bases). Trimming removed 0 bases from V and 0 bases from J, with 13 bases in between. The CDR3 is made up of 17 amino acids. In germline, CDR1 is SGHRS, CDR2 YFSETQ. CDR3 region: CASSLGLTVSSYNEQFF. In DNA form, the CDR3 reads TGCGCCAGCAGCTTGGGATTGACAGTGAGCTCCTACAATGAGCAGTTCTTC.

The chain recombines TRBV7-6 with TRBJ2-7; 13 nucleotides match TRBD2. This CDR3 region has 16 residues. V shed 5 bases and J 4 bases; nucleotides not matched to a gene: 8. CDR1 is SGHVS and CDR2 is FNYEAQ in the germline V gene. CDR3 protein: CASSATPGLAGYEQYF. In nucleotides, the CDR3 is TGTGCCAGCAGCGCTACACCGGGACTAGCGGGGTACGAGCAGTACTTC.

J is TRBJ2-7 and V is TRBV6-5, with 11 bases fitting TRBD2. Germline V gene sequence: CDR1 MNHEY, CDR2 SVGAGI. The ends lost 6 bases at V and 4 bases at J; junction bases unmatched: 8. The CDR3 is 15 amino acids. The CDR3 loop reads CASSLILAGGYEQYF. The CDR3 DNA reads as TGTGCCAGCAGCCTAATCTTAGCGGGAGGGTACGAGCAGTACTTC.

The chain has TRBV19 and TRBJ2-1, with TRBD2 as a possible D gene (6 bases). Germline CDR1 is LNHDA and CDR2 is SQIVND (reference sequence). The length of the CDR3 is 15 residues. The germline V and J ends were trimmed by 5 bases and 4 bases, with 15 bases remaining between them. Here the CDR3 DNA reads TGTGCCAGTAGTGGCTCCGGGACTGGATACAATGAGCAGTTCTTC. It translates to CASSGSGTGYNEQFF. The whole variable domain, filled in from reference TRBV19 and TRBJ2-1, reads DGGITQSPKYLFRKEGQNVTLSCEQNLNHDAMYWYRQDPGQGLRLIYYSQIVNDFQKGDIAEGYSVSREKKESFPLTVTSAQKNPTAFYLCASSGSGTGYNEQFFGPGTRLTVL.

CDR3 nucleotide sequence: TGTGCCTGGTCGGGACAGGTCCACGAGCAGTACTTC. This gives the protein CAWSGQVHEQYF. The chain links TRBV30 to TRBJ2-7, with 8 nucleotides matching TRBD1. Germline CDR1 and CDR2: GTSNPN and SVGIG (reference sequence). The CDR3 length is 12 residues. Trimming removed 5 bases from V and 5 bases from J; junction bases left unmatched: 5.

The chain couples TRBV4-1 to TRBJ1-2; D is perhaps TRBD1 (5 bases). CDR1 is MGHRA, CDR2 YSYEKL, per germline. This CDR3 has 18 residues. Trimming took off 1 base at V and 0 bases at J, with 18 bases between the two ends. The CDR3 bases are TGCGCCAGCAGCCAAGTAAGAAAGGGGCGGCAAACTAACTATGGCTACACCTTC. It codes for CASSQVRKGRQTNYGYTF.

This rearrangement joins TRBV4-3 to TRBJ2-6, with 7 positions matching TRBD1. V shed 1 base, J shed 0 bases, and the junction held 0 bases outside the gene matches. The CDR3 totals 16 residues. The germline gives CDR1 LGHNA, CDR2 YSLEER. The CDR3 reads CASSQAGGSGANVLTF. The CDR3 DNA reads TGCGCCAGCAGCCAAGCAGGGGGCTCTGGGGCCAACGTCCTGACTTTC.

V usage is TRBV4-1 and J usage is TRBJ1-4; no firm D call. Germline CDR1 MGHRA, CDR2 YSYEKL. Trimming took 0 bases from V and 10 from J, leaving 9 bases between them. The CDR3 is 13 residues long. CDR3 sequence: CASSQEAMGKLFF. DNA for the CDR3: TGCGCCAGCAGCCAAGAAGCGATGGGAAAACTGTTTTTT.

The rearrangement uses TRBV27 and TRBJ1-5; 11 bases are shared with TRBD1. With 9 bases clipped from V and 4 bases from J, the junction kept 5 bases outside the gene matches. This CDR3 comprises 14 residues. Germline V CDR1 and CDR2: MNHEY, SMNVEV (reference sequence). The CDR3, as DNA: TGTGCCAGTCGGACAGGGGGCGGGAATCAGCCCCAGCATTTT. Translating it yields CASRTGGGNQPQHF.

This chain links TRBV27 with TRBJ2-1; D is possibly TRBD1 (6 bases). CDR1 MNHEY and CDR2 SMNVEV come from the germline V gene (reference sequence). The germline V and J ends were trimmed by 4 bases and 9 bases, with 16 bases remaining between them. The CDR3 loop spans 14 amino acids. CDR3 DNA sequence: TGTGCCAGCAGTTACGGGACCAGGGGAGCTGAGCAGTTCTTC. This codes for CASSYGTRGAEQFF.

DNA of the CDR3: TGTGCCAGCAGTTGGAGGCTCGAACATACCGAGCAGTACTTC. Its translation is CASSWRLEHTEQYF. The chain is built from TRBV28 and TRBJ2-7; tentative D call: TRBD2 (5 bases). V lost 4 bases and J lost 6, with 16 bases in between. The germline V gene encodes CDR1 MDHEN and CDR2 SYDVKM. The length of the CDR3 is 14 residues.

The chain is built from TRBV6-4 and TRBJ2-3; the D gene is possibly TRBD2 (6 bases). The V end was cut by 6 bases, the J end by 2 bases, with 15 bases between. The CDR3 covers 15 residues. CDR1 is MRHNA, CDR2 SNTAGT, per germline. The CDR3 nucleotides are TGTGCCAGCAGCCCCGTAGGGACTTTCACAGATACGCAGTATTTT. It translates to CASSPVGTFTDTQYF.

The genes are TRBV4-1 and TRBJ2-1; TRBD2 is a possible D gene (6 bases). The V end lost 0 bases, the J end lost 3 bases, and 15 bases lay between the germline ends. CDR1 MGHRA and CDR2 YSYEKL come from the germline V gene. The length of the CDR3 is 17 residues. The chain's CDR3 is CASSQDPGGPVYNEQFF. The CDR3 DNA follows: TGCGCCAGCAGCCAAGACCCCGGAGGGCCGGTCTACAATGAGCAGTTCTTC.

The chain couples TRBV7-9 to TRBJ2-7; D perhaps matches TRBD2 (5 bases). Germline CDR1 SEHNR, CDR2 FQNEAQ (reference sequence). V dropped 5 bases and J dropped 7 bases, with 15 bases sitting between them. CDR3 length equals 13 residues. DNA for the CDR3: TGTGCCAGCAGCCGAGGACGGGGTGGGGAGCAGTACTTC. Protein sequence: CASSRGRGGEQYF.

The chain couples TRBV6-1 to TRBJ2-1; 7 bases align to TRBD2. Germline V CDR1 and CDR2: MNHNS, SASEGT. V shed 3 bases and J 4 bases; nucleotides not matched to a gene: 18. This CDR3 has 19 amino acids. The CDR3 nucleotides are TGTGCCAGCAGTGACCCATGGGGGGGAGACGGGGGAGCGTACAATGAGCAGTTCTTC. This encodes CASSDPWGGDGGAYNEQFF.

The rearrangement links TRBV29-1 to TRBJ2-1; 8 bases align to TRBD2. The V gene's germline CDR1 is SQVTM and CDR2 ANQGSEA. After removal of 2 bases from V and 4 bases from J, the junction contained 4 bases not matched to a gene. There are 14 residues in the CDR3. The CDR3 here is CSVELAGPYNEQFF. CDR3 sequence (DNA): TGCAGCGTTGAACTAGCGGGTCCTTACAATGAGCAGTTCTTC.

This sequence joins TRBV5-5 and TRBJ1-2, with 7 bases lining up with TRBD1. This CDR3 contains 17 residues. The germline V gene encodes CDR1 SGHKS and CDR2 YYEKEE (reference sequence). The V gene end was trimmed by 2 bases and the J gene end by 1 base; junction bases not matched to a gene: 11. CDR3 in amino acids: CASSFGRTGFINYGYTF. The CDR3 DNA reads as TGTGCCAGCAGCTTTGGGAGGACAGGCTTCATTAACTATGGCTACACCTTC.